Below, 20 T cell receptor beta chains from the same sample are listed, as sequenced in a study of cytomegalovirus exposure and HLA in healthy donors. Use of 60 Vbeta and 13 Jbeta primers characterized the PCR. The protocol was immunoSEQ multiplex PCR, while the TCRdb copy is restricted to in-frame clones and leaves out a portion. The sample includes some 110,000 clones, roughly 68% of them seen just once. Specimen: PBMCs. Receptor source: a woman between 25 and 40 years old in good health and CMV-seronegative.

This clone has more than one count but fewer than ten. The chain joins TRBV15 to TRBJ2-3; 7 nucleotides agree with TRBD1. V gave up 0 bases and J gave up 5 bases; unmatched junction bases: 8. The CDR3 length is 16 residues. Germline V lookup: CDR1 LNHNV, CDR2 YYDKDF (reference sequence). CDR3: CATSRDPGGRGDTQYF. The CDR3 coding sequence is TGTGCCACCAGCAGAGATCCAGGGGGTAGGGGAGATACGCAGTATTTT.

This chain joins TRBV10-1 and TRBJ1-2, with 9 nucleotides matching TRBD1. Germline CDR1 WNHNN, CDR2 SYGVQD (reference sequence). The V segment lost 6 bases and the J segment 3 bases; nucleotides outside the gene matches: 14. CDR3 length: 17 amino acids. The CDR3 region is CASREGTGLYQDYGYTF. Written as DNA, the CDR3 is TGCGCCAGCAGGGAGGGGACAGGGTTGTACCAGGACTATGGCTACACCTTC.

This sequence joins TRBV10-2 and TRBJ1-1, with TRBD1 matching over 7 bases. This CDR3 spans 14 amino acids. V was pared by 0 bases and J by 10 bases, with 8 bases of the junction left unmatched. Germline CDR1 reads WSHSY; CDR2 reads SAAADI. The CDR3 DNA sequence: TGCGCCAGCAGTGAGTCAGGGGGCGCTAGGGGAGCTTTCTTT. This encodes CASSESGGARGAFF.

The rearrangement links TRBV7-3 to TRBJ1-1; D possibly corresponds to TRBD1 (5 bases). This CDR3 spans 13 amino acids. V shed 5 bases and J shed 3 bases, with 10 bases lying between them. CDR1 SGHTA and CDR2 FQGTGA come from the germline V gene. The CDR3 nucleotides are TGTGCCAGCAGCAGGGGATGGGACACTGAAGCTTTCTTT. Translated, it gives CASSRGWDTEAFF.

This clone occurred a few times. The DNA for the CDR3 is TGTGCCAGCAACCCCCGTGGCGGGAGCTATGAGCAGTTCTTC. Protein product: CASNPRGGSYEQFF. The V gene is TRBV9, the J gene TRBJ2-1; 7 nucleotides align to TRBD2. Germline V gives CDR1 SGDLS, CDR2 YYNGEE. CDR3 length equals 14 residues. V was clipped by 6 bases and J by 8 bases; unmatched bases: 11.

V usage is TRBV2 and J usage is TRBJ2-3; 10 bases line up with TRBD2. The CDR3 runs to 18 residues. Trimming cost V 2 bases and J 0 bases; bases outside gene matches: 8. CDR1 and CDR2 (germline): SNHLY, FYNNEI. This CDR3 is CASSEHAETSGSTDTQYF. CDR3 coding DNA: TGTGCCAGCAGTGAACACGCCGAGACTAGCGGGAGCACAGATACGCAGTATTTT. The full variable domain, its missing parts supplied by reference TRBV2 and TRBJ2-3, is EPEVTQTPSHQVTQMGQEVILRCVPISNHLYFYWYRQILGQKVEFLVSFYNNEISEKSEIFDDQFSVERPDGSNFTLKIRSTKLEDSAMYFCASSEHAETSGSTDTQYFGPGTRLTVL.

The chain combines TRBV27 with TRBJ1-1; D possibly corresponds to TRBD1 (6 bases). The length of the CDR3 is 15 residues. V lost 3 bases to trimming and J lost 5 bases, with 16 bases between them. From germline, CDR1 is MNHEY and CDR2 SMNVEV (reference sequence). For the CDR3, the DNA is TGTGCCAGCAGTTTCCGGGACACATTAGGGACTGAAGCTTTCTTT. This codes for CASSFRDTLGTEAFF.

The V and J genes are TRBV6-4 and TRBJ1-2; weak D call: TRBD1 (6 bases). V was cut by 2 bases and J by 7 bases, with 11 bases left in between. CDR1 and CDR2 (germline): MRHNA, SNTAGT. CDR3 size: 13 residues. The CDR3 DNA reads TGTGCCAGCAGTGACGCAGGGGTGTCTGGCTACACCTTC. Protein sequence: CASSDAGVSGYTF.

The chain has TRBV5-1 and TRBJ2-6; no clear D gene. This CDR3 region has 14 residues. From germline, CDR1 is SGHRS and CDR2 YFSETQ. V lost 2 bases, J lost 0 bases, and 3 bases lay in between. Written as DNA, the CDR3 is TGCGCCAGCAGCTTCAACTCTGGGGCCAACGTCCTGACTTTC. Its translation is CASSFNSGANVLTF.

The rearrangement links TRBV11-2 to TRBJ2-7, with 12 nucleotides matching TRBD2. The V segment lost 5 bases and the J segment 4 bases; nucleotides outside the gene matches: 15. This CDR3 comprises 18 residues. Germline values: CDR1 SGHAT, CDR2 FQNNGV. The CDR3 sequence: CASSPIGRASGRGYEQYF. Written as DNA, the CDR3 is TGTGCCAGCAGCCCCATTGGGCGGGCTAGCGGGAGGGGGTACGAGCAGTACTTC.

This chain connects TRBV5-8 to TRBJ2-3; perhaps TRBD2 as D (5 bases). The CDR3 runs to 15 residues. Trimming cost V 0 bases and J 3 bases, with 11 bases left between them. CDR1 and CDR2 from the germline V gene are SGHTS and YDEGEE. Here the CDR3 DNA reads TGTGCCAGCAGCTTGGGCAGCGGCATTACAGATACGCAGTATTTT. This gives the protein CASSLGSGITDTQYF.

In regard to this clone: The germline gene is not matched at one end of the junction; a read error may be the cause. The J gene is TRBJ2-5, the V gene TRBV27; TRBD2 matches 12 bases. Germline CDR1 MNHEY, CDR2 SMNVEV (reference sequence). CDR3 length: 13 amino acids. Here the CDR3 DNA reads TGTGCCAGCAGGCGACTAGCGGGAGAGGCCCAGTACTTC. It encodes CASRRLAGEAQYF.

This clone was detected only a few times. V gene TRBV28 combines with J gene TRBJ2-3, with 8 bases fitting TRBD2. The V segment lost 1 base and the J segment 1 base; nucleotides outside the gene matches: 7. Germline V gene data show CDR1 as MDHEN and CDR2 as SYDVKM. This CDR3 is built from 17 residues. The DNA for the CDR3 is TGTGCCAGCAGTTTATCTCAGACTAGCGAGGGCACAGATACGCAGTATTTT. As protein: CASSLSQTSEGTDTQYF.

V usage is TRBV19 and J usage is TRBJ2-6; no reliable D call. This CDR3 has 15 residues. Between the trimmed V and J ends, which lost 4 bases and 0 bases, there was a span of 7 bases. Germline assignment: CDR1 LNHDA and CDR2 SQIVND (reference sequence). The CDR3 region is CASSNFISGANVLTF. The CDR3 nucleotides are TGTGCCAGTAGTAACTTCATCTCTGGGGCCAACGTCCTGACTTTC.

The CDR3 region is CASSQESVAGSSYNEQFF. The CDR3 DNA follows: TGCGCCAGCAGCCAAGAGTCGGTAGCGGGAAGCTCCTACAATGAGCAGTTCTTC. The V gene is TRBV4-3, the J gene TRBJ2-1, with TRBD2 matching 8 bases. Germline CDR1 and CDR2: LGHNA and YSLEER. This CDR3 has 18 amino acids. Losses at the gene ends were 0 bases for V and 0 bases for J; bases not matched to a gene: 7.

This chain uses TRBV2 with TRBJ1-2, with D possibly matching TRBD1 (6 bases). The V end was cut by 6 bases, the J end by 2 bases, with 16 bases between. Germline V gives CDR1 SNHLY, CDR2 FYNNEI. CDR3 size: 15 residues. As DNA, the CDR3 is TGTGCCAGCAGGCGGAACAGGGATTTGAACTATGGCTACACCTTC. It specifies CASRRNRDLNYGYTF.

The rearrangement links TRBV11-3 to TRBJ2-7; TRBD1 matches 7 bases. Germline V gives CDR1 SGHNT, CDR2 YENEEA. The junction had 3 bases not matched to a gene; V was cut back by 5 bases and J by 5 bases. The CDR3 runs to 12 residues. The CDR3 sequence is CASSTGANEQYF. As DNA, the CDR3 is TGTGCCAGCAGCACAGGGGCCAACGAGCAGTACTTC.

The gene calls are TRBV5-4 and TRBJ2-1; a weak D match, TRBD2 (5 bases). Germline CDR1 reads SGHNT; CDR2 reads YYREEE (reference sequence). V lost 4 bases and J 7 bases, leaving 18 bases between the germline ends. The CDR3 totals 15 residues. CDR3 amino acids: CASSLGVASSNEQFF. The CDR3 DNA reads TGTGCCAGCAGCCTCGGGGTCGCGAGCTCGAATGAGCAGTTCTTC.

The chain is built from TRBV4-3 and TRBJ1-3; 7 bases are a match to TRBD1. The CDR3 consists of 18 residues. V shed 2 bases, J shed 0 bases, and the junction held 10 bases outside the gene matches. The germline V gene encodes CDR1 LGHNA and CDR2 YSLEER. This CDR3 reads CASSQSPTAGGSGNTIYF. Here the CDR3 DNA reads TGCGCCAGCAGCCAATCCCCAACCGCAGGGGGCTCTGGAAACACCATATATTTT.

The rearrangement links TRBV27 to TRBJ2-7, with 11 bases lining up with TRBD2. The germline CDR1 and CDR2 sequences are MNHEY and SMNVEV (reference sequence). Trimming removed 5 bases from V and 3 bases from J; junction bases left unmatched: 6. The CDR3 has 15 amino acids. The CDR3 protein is CASSTPGTSGYEQYF. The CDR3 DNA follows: TGTGCCAGCAGTACCCCCGGGACTAGCGGCTACGAGCAGTACTTC.